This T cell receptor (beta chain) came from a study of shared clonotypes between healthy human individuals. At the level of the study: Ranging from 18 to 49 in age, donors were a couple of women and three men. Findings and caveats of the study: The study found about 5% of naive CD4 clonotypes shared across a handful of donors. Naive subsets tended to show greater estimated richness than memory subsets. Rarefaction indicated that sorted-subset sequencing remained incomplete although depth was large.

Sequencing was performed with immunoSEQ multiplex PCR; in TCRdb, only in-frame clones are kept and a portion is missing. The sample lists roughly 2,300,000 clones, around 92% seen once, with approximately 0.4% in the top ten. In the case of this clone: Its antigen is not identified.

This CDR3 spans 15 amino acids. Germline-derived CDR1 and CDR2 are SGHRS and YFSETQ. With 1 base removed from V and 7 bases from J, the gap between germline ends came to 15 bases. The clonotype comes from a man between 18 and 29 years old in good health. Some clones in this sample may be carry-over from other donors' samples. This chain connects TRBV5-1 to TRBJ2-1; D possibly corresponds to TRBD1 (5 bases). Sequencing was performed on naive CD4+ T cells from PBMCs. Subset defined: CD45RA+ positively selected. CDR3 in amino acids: CASSLSVQGSNEQFF. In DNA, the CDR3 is TGCGCCAGCAGCTTGTCGGTCCAGGGCTCTAATGAGCAGTTCTTC. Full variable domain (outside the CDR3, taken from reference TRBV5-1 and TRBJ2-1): KAGVTQTPRYLIKTRGQQVTLSCSPISGHRSVSWYQQTPGQGLQFLFEYFSETQRNKGNFPGRFSGRQFSNSRSEMNVSTLELGDSALYLCASSLSVQGSNEQFFGPGTRLTVL.